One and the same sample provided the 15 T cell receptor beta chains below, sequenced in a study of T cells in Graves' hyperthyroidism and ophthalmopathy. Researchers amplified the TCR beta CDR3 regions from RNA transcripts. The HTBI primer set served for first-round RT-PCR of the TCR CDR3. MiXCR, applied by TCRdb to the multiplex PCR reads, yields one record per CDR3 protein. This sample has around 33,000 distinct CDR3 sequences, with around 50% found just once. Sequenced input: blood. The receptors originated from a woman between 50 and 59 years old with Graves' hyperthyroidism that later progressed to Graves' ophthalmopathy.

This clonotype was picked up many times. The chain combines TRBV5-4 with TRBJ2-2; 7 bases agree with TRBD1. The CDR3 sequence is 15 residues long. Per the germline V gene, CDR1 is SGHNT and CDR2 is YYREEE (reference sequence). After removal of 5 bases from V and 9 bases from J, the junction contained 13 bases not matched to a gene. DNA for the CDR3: TGTGCCAGCAGTACCGGGACAGAAAGAAGTCGGGAGCTGTTTTTT. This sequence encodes CASSTGTERSRELFF. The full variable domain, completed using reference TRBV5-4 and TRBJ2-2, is ETGVTQSPTHLIKTRGQQVTLRCSSQSGHNTVSWYQQALGQGPQFIFQYYREEENGRGNFPPRFSGLQFPNYSSELNVNALELDDSALYLCASSTGTERSRELFFGEGSRLTVL.

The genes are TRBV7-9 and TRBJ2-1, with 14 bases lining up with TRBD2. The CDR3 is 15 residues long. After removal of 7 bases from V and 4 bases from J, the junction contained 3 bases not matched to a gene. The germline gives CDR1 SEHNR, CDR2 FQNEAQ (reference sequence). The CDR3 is CASIRTSGRYNEQFF. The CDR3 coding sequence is TGTGCCAGCATCAGGACTAGCGGGAGGTACAATGAGCAGTTCTTC.

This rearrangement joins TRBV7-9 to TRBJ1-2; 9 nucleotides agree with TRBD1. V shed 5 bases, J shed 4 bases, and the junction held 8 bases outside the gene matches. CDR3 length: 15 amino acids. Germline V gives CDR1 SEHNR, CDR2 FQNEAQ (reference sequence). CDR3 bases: TGTGCCAGCAGCCGCGGACAGGGGACAAGCTATGGCTACACCTTC. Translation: CASSRGQGTSYGYTF.

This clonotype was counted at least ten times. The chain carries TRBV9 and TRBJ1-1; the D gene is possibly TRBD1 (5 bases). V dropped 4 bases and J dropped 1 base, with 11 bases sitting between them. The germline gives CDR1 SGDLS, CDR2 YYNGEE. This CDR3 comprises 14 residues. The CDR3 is CASSLLGANTEAFF. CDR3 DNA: TGTGCCAGCAGCCTCCTAGGGGCGAACACTGAAGCTTTCTTT.

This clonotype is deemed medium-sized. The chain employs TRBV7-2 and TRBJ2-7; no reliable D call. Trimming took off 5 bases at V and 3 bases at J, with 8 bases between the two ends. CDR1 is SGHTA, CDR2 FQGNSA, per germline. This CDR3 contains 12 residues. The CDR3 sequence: CASSPFRYEQYF. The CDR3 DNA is TGTGCCAGCAGCCCCTTCCGCTACGAGCAGTACTTC.

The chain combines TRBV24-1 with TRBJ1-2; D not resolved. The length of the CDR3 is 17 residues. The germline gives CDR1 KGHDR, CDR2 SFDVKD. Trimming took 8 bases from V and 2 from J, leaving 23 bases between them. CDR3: CATTLILVLAGNYGYTF. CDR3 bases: TGTGCCACCACCCTAATCTTAGTACTAGCGGGAAACTATGGCTACACCTTC.

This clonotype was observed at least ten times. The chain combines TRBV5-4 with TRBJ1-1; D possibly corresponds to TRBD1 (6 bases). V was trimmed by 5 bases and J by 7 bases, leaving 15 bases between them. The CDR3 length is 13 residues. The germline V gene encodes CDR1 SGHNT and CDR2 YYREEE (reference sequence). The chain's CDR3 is CASRPDRFDEAFF. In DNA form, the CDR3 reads TGTGCCAGCAGACCGGACAGATTTGATGAAGCTTTCTTT.

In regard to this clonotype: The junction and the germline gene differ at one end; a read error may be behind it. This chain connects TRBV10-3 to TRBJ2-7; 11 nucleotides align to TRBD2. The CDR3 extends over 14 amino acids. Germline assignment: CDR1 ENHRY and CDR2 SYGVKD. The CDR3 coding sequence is TGTGCCATCAATGAGAAAGGACTAGCGGGCGAGCAGTACTTC. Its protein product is CAINEKGLAGEQYF.

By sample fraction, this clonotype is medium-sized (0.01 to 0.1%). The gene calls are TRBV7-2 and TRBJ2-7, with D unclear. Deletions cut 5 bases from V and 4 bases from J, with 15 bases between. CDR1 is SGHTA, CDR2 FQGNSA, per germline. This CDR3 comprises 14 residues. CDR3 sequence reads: CASSPGSGPYEQYF. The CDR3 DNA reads TGTGCCAGCAGCCCCGGCTCTGGGCCGTACGAGCAGTACTTC.

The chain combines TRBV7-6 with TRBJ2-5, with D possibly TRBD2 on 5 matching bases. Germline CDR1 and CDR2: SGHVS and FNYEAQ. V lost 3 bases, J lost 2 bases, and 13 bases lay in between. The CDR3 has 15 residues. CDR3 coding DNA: TGTGCCAGCAGCTTCGGTCGGGGTCCGCAAGAGACCCAGTACTTC. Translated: CASSFGRGPQETQYF.

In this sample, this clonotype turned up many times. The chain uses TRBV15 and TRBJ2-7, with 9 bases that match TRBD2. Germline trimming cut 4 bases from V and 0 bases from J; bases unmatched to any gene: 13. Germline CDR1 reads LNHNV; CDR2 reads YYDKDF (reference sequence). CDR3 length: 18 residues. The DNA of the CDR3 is TGTGCCACCAGCAAGGGGGGCGTAGCGGGAGCAAGCTCCTACGAGCAGTACTTC. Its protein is CATSKGGVAGASSYEQYF.

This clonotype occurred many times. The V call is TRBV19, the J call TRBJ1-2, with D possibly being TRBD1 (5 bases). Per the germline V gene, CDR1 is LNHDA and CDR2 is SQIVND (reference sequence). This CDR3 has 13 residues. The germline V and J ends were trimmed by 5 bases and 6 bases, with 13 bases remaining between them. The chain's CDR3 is CASSPVGAHGYTF. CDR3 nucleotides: TGTGCCAGTAGTCCGGTTGGGGCTCATGGCTACACCTTC.

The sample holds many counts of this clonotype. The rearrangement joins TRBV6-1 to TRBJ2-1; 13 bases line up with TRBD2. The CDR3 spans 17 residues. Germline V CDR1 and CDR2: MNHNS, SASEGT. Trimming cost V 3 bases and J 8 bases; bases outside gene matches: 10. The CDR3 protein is CASSDLQLAGGIYEQFF. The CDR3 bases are TGTGCCAGCAGTGATCTCCAACTAGCGGGAGGGATCTATGAGCAGTTCTTC.

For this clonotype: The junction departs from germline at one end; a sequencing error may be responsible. The CDR3 here is CSARGQVNTEAF. DNA for the CDR3: TGCAGTGCTAGAGGGCAAGTGAACACTGAAGCTTTC. The chain carries TRBV20-1 and TRBJ1-2; D call uncertain. CDR1 and CDR2 (germline): DFQATT, SNEGSKA (reference sequence). The CDR3 length is 12 residues.

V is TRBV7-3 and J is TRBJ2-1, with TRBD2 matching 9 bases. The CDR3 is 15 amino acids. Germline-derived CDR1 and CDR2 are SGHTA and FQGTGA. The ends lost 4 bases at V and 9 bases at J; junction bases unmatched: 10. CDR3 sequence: CASSYGGRALGEQFF. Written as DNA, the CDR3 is TGTGCCAGCAGCTACGGCGGGAGGGCCCTCGGTGAGCAGTTCTTC.